Listed here is a single T cell receptor (beta chain). Its antigen is currently unknown. CDR3 size: 13 residues. Per germline, CDR1 SQVTM and CDR2 ANQGSEA. Between the trimmed V and J ends, which lost 1 base and 0 bases, there was a span of 6 bases. This sample is drawn from a study of blood T cells in healthy people across ages. Across the whole study: Researchers report that template switching captured about one barcoded beta molecule per two T cells. Study-level findings and limits: Relative to aged donors, long-lived donors carried more naive CD4+ cells and displayed higher diversity. Total diversity from one million sequenced T cells was likely underestimated.

Through a sample-barcoded 5' primer and a J-beta primer mix, a second PCR was run for about 6 to 12 cycles. The template-switch adaptor, which had 12 random nucleotides, put a tag on each cDNA molecule. TCRdb re-derived calls from the 5' RACE reads in MiXCR, one entry per CDR3 protein. The top ten clones hold 7% to 9% of a sample with some 1.5 million distinct CDR3 sequences, 28% of them seen once. The receptor was derived from a woman in her 30s in good health. The chain combines TRBV29-1 with TRBJ1-1, with D perhaps matching TRBD1 (5 bases). The sample consisted of blood. Here the CDR3 reads CSVEGGMNTEAFF. CDR3 nucleotide sequence: TGCAGCGTTGAAGGGGGGATGAACACTGAAGCTTTCTTT.